This passage covers 7 T cell receptor beta chains from one sample sequenced in a study of cytomegalovirus exposure and HLA in healthy donors (dated by TCRdb to 2017 to 2019). Libraries were constructed by the immunoSEQ multiplex PCR assay. The multiplex PCR relied on a mix of 60 forward primers for TCR Vbeta segments and 13 reverse primers for TCR Jbeta segments. The clones in this table, taken by TCRdb from immuneACCESS, are in-frame only. Not every clone is retained; where verified, under half of the shortfall comes from an unresolved V gene, and the cause of the rest is unknown. Within this sample are approximately 100,000 clones, with 77% of them counted one time only. The leading ten clones occupy about a tenth of the sample. Sequenced material: PBMCs. These receptors originate from a man in his forties in good health and CMV-seropositive.

This clone occurred a few times. The V and J genes are TRBV29-1 and TRBJ1-1, with TRBD1 matching over 11 bases. CDR1 and CDR2 (germline): SQVTM, ANQGSEA. There are 11 residues in the CDR3. The junction had 6 bases not matched to a gene; V was cut back by 7 bases and J by 11 bases. CDR3 residues: CSGRDRGDAFF. The CDR3 coding sequence is TGCAGCGGCCGGGACAGGGGGGACGCTTTCTTT. Full variable domain (remainder filled in from reference TRBV29-1 and TRBJ1-1): SAVISQKPSRDICQRGTSLTIQCQVDSQVTMMFWYRQQPGQSLTLIATANQGSEATYESGFVIDKFPISRPNLTFSTLTVSNMSPEDSSIYLCSGRDRGDAFFGQGTRLTVV.

The CDR3 here is CASSVLGGRLDTEAFF. CDR3 nucleotide sequence: TGTGCCAGCAGCGTCCTCGGGGGGCGCTTGGACACTGAAGCTTTCTTT. The chain has TRBV9 and TRBJ1-1; tentatively, D is TRBD1 (6 bases). There are 16 residues in the CDR3. V lost 2 bases to trimming and J lost 3 bases, with 17 bases between them. CDR1 SGDLS and CDR2 YYNGEE come from the germline V gene.

The rearrangement uses TRBV28 and TRBJ1-6, with 7 bases lining up with TRBD1. The CDR3 spans 17 residues. V trimming: 6 bases; J trimming: 4 bases; junction bases outside the gene matches: 12. Per germline, CDR1 MDHEN and CDR2 SYDVKM. CDR3 residues: CASRLRPGQRYNSPLHF. The DNA for the CDR3 is TGTGCCAGCAGATTACGCCCGGGACAGAGATATAATTCACCCCTCCACTTT.

This clone appeared a few times. Written as DNA, the CDR3 is TGTGCTAGTGGTTTGAATACAGGGGACTCCTACGAGCAGTACTTC. It translates to CASGLNTGDSYEQYF. The rearrangement uses TRBV12-5 and TRBJ2-5, with 7 bases matching TRBD1. The DNA end is more similar to TRBJ2-7, so the J call may be wrong. Germline loops: CDR1 LGHNT, CDR2 FRNRAP. The CDR3 consists of 15 residues.

Of note for this clone: Mismatch with germline at one junction end may stem from a read error. The gene calls are TRBV7-9 and TRBJ2-1; 10 bases agree with TRBD2. Germline CDR1 SEHNR, CDR2 FQNEAQ (reference sequence). CDR3 length: 16 residues. The CDR3 is CSSSFSLAGTYNEQFF. As DNA, the CDR3 is TGTTCCAGCAGCTTCTCACTAGCGGGAACCTACAATGAGCAGTTCTTC. Looking up the rest from reference TRBV7-9 and TRBJ2-1 gives the full variable domain: DTGVSQNPRHKITKRGQNVTFRCDPISEHNRLYWYRQTLGQGPEFLTYFQNEAQLEKSRLLSDRFSAERPKGSFSTLEIQRTEQGDSAMYLCSSSFSLAGTYNEQFFGPGTRLTVL.

This clone has only a few counts. This chain joins TRBV7-6 and TRBJ1-3, with D unclear. CDR1 is SGHVS, CDR2 FNYEAQ, per germline. This CDR3 comprises 14 residues. V lost 4 bases and J 0 bases, leaving 7 bases between the germline ends. The CDR3 loop is CASSSGFSGNTIYF. CDR3 DNA: TGTGCCAGCAGCTCAGGTTTCTCTGGAAACACCATATATTTT.

V gene TRBV5-5 combines with J gene TRBJ1-2; D not certain. V was pared by 0 bases and J by 5 bases, with 8 bases between. Germline V gene lookup returns CDR1 SGHKS and CDR2 YYEKEE (reference sequence). The CDR3 totals 13 residues. DNA of the CDR3: TGTGCCAGCAGCTTGGCTACTGAATATGGCTACACCTTC. This translates into CASSLATEYGYTF.